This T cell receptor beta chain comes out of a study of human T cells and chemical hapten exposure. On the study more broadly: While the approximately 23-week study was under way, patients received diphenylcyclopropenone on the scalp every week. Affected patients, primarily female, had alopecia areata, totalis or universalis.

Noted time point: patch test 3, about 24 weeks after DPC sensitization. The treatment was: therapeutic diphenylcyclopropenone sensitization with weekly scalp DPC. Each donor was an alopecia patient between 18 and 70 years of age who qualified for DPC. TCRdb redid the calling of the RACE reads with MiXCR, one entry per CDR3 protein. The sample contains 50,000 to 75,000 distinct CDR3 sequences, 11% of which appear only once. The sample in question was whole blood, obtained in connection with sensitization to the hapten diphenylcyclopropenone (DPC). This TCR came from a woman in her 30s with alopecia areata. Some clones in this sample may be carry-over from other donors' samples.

As DNA, the CDR3 is TGCAGTGCTAGAGACAAGGCAGGCGGGTCCTACGAGCAGTACTTC. It codes for CSARDKAGGSYEQYF. This chain connects TRBV20-1 to TRBJ2-7, with TRBD2 as a possible D gene (5 bases). Germline lookup yields CDR1 DFQATT and CDR2 SNEGSKA (reference sequence). V dropped 0 bases and J dropped 1 base, with 13 bases sitting between them. The CDR3 is 15 amino acids.